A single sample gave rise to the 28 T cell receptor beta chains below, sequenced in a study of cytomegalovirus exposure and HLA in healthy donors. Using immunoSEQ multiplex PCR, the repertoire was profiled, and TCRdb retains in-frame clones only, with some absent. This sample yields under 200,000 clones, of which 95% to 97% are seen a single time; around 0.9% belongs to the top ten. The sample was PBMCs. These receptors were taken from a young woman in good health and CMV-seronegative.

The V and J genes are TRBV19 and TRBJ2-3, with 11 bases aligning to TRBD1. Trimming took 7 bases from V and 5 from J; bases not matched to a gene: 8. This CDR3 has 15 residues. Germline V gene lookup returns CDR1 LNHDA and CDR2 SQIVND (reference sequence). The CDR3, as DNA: TGTGCCAGTACCCTGGACAGGGGGCGTGAAGATACGCAGTATTTT. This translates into CASTLDRGREDTQYF.

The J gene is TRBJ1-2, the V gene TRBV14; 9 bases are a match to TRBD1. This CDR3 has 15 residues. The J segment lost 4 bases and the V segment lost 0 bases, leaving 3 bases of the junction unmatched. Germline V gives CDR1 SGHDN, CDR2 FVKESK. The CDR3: CASSQDLDRGYGYTF. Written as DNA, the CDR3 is TGTGCCAGCAGCCAAGATCTGGACAGGGGCTATGGCTACACCTTC.

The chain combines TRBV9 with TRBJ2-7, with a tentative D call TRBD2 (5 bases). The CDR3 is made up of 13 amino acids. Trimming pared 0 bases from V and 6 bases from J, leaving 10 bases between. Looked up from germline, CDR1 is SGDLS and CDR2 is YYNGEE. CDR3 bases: TGTGCCAGCAGCGTAGGAGAGGGTCGCGAGCAGTACTTC. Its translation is CASSVGEGREQYF.

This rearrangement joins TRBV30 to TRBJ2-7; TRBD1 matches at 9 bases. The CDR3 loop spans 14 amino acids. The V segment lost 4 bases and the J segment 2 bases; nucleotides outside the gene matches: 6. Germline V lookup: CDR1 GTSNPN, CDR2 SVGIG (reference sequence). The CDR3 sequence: CAWNPGQGAYEQYF. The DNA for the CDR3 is TGTGCCTGGAACCCGGGACAGGGAGCCTACGAGCAGTACTTC.

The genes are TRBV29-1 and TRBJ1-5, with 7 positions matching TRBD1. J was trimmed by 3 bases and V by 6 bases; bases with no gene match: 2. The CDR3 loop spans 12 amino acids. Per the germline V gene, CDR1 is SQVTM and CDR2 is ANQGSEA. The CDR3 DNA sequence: TGCAGCGTACAGGGGTTCAATCAGCCCCAGCATTTT. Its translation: CSVQGFNQPQHF. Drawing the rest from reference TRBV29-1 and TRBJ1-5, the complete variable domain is SAVISQKPSRDICQRGTSLTIQCQVDSQVTMMFWYRQQPGQSLTLIATANQGSEATYESGFVIDKFPISRPNLTFSTLTVSNMSPEDSSIYLCSVQGFNQPQHFGDGTRLSIL.

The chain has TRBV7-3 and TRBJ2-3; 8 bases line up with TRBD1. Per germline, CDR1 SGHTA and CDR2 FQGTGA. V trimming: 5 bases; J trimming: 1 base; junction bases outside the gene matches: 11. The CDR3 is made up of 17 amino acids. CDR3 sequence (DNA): TGTGCCAGCAGCCGAGCAGGGGGCGCCGATGGCACAGATACGCAGTATTTT. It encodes CASSRAGGADGTDTQYF.

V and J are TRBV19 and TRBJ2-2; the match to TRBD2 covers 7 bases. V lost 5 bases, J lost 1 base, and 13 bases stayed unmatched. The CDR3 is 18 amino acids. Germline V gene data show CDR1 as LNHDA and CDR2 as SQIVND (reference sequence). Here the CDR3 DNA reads TGTGCCAGTAGTGTCACCTTGCCGCGGGAGCTGAACACCGGGGAGCTGTTTTTT. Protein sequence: CASSVTLPRELNTGELFF.

The CDR3 spells CASSQYWTEWIRGYTF. The CDR3 nucleotides read TGCGCCAGCAGCCAATACTGGACAGAGTGGATTCGCGGCTACACCTTC. This chain connects TRBV4-3 to TRBJ1-2, with D tentatively TRBD1 (6 bases). The CDR3 totals 16 residues. V was clipped by 2 bases and J by 8 bases, with 21 bases between them. In germline, CDR1 is LGHNA, CDR2 YSLEER.

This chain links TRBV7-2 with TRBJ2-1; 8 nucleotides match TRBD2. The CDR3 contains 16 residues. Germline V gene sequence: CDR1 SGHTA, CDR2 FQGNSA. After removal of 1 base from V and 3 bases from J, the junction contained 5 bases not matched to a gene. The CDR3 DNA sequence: TGTGCCAGCAGCTTAGGGGGCGGGGGGTACTACAATGAGCAGTTCTTC. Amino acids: CASSLGGGGYYNEQFF.

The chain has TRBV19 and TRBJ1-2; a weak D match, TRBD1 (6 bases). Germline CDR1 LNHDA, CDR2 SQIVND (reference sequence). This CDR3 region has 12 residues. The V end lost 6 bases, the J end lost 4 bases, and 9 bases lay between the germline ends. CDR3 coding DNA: TGTGCCAGTAGAATACAGGGCTATGGCTACACCTTC. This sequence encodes CASRIQGYGYTF.

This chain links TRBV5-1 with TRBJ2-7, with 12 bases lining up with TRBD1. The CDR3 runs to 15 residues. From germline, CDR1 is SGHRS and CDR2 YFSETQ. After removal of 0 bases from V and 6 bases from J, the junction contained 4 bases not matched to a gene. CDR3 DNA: TGCGCCAGCAGCTTGGCGGGGACAGGGGGCATCGAGCAGTACTTC. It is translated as CASSLAGTGGIEQYF.

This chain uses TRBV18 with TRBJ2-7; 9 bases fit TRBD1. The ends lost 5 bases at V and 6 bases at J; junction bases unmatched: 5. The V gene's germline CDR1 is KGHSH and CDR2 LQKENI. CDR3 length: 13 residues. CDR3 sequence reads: CASSGGQGPEQYF. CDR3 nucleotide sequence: TGTGCCAGCTCAGGGGGACAGGGTCCCGAGCAGTACTTC. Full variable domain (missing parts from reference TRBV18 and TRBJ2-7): NAGVMQNPRHLVRRRGQEARLRCSPMKGHSHVYWYRQLPEEGLKFMVYLQKENIIDESGMPKERFSAEFPKEGPSILRIQQVVRGDSAAYFCASSGGQGPEQYFGPGTRLTVT.

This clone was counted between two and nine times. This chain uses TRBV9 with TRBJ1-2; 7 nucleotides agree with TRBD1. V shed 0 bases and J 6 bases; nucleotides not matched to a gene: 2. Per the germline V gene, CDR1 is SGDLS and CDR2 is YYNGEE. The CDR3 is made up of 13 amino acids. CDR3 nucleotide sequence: TGTGCCAGCAGCGTAGACAGGGGCCATGGCTACACCTTC. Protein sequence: CASSVDRGHGYTF.

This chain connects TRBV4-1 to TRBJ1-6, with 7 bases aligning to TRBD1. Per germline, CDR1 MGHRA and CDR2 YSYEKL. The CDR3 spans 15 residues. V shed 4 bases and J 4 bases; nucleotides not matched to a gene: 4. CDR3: CASSRGTAYNSPLHF. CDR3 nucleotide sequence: TGCGCCAGCAGCCGGGGGACAGCTTATAATTCACCCCTCCACTTT.

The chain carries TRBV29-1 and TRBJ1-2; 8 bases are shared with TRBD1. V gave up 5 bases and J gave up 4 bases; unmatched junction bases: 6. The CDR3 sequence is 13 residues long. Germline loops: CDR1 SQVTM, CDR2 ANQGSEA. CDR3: CSVNQGAVYGYTF. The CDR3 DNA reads TGCAGCGTTAATCAGGGGGCGGTCTATGGCTACACCTTC.

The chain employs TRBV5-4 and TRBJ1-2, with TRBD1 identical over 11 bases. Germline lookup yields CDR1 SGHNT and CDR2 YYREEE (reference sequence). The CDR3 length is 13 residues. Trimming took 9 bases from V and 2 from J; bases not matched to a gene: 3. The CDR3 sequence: CAMDRGRNYGYTF. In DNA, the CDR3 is TGTGCCATGGACAGGGGGCGAAACTATGGCTACACCTTC.

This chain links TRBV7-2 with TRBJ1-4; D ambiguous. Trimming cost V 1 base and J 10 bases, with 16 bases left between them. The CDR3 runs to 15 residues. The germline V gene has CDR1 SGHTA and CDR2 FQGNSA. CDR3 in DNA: TGTGCCAGCAGCTTAGACTTTCCTACAGCGGCAAAACTGTTTTTT. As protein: CASSLDFPTAAKLFF.

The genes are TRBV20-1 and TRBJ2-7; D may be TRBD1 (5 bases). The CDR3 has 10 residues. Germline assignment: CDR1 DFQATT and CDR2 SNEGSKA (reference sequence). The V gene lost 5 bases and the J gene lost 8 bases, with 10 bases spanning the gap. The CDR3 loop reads CSAVQGQQYF. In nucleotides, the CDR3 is TGCAGTGCTGTCCAGGGCCAGCAGTACTTC.

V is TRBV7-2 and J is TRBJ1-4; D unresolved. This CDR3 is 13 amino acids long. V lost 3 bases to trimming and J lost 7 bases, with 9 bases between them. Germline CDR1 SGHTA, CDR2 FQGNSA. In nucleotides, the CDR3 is TGTGCCAGCAGCTTTGCAGTTCCTGAAAAACTGTTTTTT. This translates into CASSFAVPEKLFF.

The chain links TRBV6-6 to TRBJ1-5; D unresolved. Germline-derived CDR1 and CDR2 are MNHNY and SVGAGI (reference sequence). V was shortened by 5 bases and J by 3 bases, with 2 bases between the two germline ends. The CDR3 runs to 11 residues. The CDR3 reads CASSLNQPQHF. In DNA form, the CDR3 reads TGTGCCAGCAGTCTCAATCAGCCCCAGCATTTT.

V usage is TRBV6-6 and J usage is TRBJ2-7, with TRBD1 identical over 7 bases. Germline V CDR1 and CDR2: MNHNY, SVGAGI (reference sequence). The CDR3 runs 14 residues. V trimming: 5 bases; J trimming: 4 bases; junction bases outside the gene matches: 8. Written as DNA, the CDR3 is TGTGCCAGCAGTCCCGGGACAGAGTTTTACGAGCAGTACTTC. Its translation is CASSPGTEFYEQYF.

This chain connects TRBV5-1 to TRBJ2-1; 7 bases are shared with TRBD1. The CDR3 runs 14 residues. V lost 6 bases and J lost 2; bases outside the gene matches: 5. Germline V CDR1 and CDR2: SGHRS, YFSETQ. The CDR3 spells CASIRDSTYNEQFF. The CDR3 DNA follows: TGCGCCAGCATTCGGGACAGTACCTACAATGAGCAGTTCTTC.

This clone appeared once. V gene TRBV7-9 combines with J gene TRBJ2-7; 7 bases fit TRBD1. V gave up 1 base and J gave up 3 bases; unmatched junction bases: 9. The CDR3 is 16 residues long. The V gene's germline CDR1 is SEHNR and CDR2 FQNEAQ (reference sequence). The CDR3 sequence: CASSLEWGQRYYEQYF. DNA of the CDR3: TGTGCCAGCAGCTTAGAATGGGGACAGAGATACTACGAGCAGTACTTC.

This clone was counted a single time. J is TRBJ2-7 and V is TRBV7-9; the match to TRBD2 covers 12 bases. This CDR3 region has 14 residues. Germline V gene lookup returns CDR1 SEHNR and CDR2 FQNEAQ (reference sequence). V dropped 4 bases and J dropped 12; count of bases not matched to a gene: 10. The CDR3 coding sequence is TGTGCCAGCAGCTCAGGACTAGCGGGGTTTGGAGGGTACTTC. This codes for CASSSGLAGFGGYF.

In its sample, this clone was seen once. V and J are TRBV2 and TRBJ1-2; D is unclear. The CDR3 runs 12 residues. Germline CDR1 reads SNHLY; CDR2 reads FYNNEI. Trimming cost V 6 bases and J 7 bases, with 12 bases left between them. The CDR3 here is CASRPDSGGYTF. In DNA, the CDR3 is TGTGCCAGCAGGCCTGACTCGGGTGGCTACACCTTC.

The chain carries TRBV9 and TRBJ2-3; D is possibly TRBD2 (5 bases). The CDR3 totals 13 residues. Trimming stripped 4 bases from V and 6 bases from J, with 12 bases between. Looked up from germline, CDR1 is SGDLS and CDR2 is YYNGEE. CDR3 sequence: CASSPGPGDTQYF. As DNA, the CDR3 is TGTGCCAGCAGCCCGGGCCCGGGGGATACGCAGTATTTT.

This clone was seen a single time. The CDR3 sequence is CASSQSPLRGEKLFF. In nucleotides, the CDR3 is TGCGCCAGCAGCCAATCCCCGTTAAGGGGCGAAAAACTGTTTTTT. V gene TRBV4-1 combines with J gene TRBJ1-4; the D gene is possibly TRBD1 (5 bases). CDR1 and CDR2 from the germline V gene are MGHRA and YSYEKL. V lost 2 bases and J lost 8, with 15 bases in between. The CDR3 runs to 15 residues.

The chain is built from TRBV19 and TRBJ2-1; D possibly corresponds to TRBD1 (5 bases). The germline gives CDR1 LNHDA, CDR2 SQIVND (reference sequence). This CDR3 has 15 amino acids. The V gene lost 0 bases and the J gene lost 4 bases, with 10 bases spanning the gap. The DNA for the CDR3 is TGTGCCAGTAGTATAGACGACAGATTGTACAATGAGCAGTTCTTC. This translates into CASSIDDRLYNEQFF.